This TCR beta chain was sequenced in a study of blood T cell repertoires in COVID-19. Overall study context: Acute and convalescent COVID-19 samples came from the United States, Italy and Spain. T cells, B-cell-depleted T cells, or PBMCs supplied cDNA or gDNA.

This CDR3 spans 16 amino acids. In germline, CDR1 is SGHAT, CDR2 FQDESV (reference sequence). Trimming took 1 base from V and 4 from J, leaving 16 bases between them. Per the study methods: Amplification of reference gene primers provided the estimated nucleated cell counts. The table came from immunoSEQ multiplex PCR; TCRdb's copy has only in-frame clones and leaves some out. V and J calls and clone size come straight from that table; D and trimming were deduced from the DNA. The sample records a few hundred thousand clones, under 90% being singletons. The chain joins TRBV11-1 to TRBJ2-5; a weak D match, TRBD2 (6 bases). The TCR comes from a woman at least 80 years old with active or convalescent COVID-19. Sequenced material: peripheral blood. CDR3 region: CASSLVWRDNGETQYF. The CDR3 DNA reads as TGTGCCAGCAGCTTAGTCTGGCGGGATAATGGAGAGACCCAGTACTTC.